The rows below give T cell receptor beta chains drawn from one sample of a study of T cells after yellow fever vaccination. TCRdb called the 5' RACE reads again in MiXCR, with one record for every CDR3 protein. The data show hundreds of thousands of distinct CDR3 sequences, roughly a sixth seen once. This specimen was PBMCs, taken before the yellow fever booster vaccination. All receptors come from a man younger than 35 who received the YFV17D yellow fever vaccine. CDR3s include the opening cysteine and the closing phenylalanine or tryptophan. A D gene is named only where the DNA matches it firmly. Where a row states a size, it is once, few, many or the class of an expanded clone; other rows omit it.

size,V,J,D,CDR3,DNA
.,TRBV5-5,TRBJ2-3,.,CASSLVKSTDTQYF,TGTGCCAGCAGCTTGGTGAAGAGCACAGATACGCAGTATTTT
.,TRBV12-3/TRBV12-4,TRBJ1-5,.,CASSWVTGSNQPQHF,TGTGCCAGCAGCTGGGTCACGGGGAGCAATCAGCCCCAGCATTTT
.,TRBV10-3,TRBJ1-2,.,CAISDHEGPSRARGYTF,TGTGCCATCTCGGACCACGAAGGGCCCTCCAGGGCACGTGGCTACACCTTC
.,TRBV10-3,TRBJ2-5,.,CATGGETQYF,TGTGCCACTGGGGGTGAGACCCAGTACTTC
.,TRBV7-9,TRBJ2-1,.,CAGTGALFNEQFF,TGTGCCGGAACCGGGGCCCTTTTCAATGAGCAGTTCTTC
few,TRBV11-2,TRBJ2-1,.,CASSPLRGSHNEQFF,TGTGCCAGCAGCCCCCTCCGGGGGTCGCACAATGAGCAGTTCTTC
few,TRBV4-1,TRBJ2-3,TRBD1,CASSQVGTGTDTQYF,TGCGCCAGCAGCCAAGTTGGGACAGGCACAGATACGCAGTATTTT
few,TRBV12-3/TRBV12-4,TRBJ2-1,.,CASGSPGVYNEQFF,TGTGCCAGCGGTTCGCCCGGGGTCTACAATGAGCAGTTCTTC
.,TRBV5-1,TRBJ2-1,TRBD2,CASSSRTSGVPNEQFF,TGCGCCAGCAGCTCCAGGACTAGCGGGGTACCCAATGAGCAGTTCTTC
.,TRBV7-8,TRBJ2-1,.,CASSLSATKQFF,TGTGCCAGCAGCTTATCAGCGACGAAGCAGTTCTTC
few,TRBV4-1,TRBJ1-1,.,CASSQRGAMNTEAFF,TGCGCCAGCAGCCAAAGGGGGGCCATGAACACTGAAGCTTTCTTT
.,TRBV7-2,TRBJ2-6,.,CASELAPSGANVLTF,TGTGCCAGCGAACTAGCTCCCTCTGGGGCCAACGTCCTGACTTTC
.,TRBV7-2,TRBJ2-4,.,CASSRIRGEGNIQYF,TGTGCCAGCAGCCGAATCCGGGGAGAGGGAAACATTCAGTACTTC
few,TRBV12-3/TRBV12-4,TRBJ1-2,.,CASSLDPGRYGYTF,TGTGCCAGCAGTTTAGATCCAGGCCGCTATGGCTACACCTTC
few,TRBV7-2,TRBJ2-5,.,CASSLESARGETQYF,TGTGCCAGCAGCTTAGAGTCGGCCCGGGGAGAGACCCAGTACTTC
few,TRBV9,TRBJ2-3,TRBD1,CASSGPGQRVTDTQYF,TGTGCCAGCAGCGGACCGGGACAGAGAGTCACAGATACGCAGTATTTT
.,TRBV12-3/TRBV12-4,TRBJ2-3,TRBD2,CASSRSGGWNTQYF,TGTGCCAGCAGTCGATCGGGGGGTTGGAATACGCAGTATTTT
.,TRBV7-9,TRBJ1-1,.,CASSRMGDTEAFF,TGTGCCAGCAGCCGCATGGGGGACACTGAAGCTTTCTTT
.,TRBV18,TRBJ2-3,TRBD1,CASSRRGLVGTDTQYF,TGTGCCAGCTCCCGCAGGGGGCTAGTGGGCACAGATACGCAGTATTTT
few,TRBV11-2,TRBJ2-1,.,CASSLTGLEADNEQFF,TGTGCCAGCAGCTTGACGGGACTTGAAGCTGACAATGAGCAGTTCTTC
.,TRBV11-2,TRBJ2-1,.,CASSLTGVHTYNESRQFF,TGTGCCAGCAGCTTAACTGGGGTCCATACTTACAATGAGTCGAGGCAGTTCTTC
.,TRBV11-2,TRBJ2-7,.,CASRRTAASSYEQYF,TGTGCCAGCAGGCGGACAGCCGCAAGCTCCTACGAGCAGTACTTC
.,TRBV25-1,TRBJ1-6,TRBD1,CASSESAGGGSPLHF,TGTGCCAGCAGTGAATCCGCAGGGGGAGGCTCACCCCTCCACTTT
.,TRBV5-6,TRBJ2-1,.,CASSLGAGPSGEQFF,TGTGCCAGCAGCTTGGGGGCGGGGCCCTCAGGGGAGCAGTTCTTC
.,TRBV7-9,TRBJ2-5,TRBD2,CAIYRGGQETQYF,TGTGCCATCTACCGCGGGGGACAAGAGACCCAGTACTTC
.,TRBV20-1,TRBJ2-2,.,CSASRRKGNTGELFF,TGCAGTGCTAGTCGTCGGAAGGGTAACACCGGGGAGCTGTTTTTT
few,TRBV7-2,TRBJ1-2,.,CASILPQGRNYGYTF,TGTGCCAGCATCCTACCTCAGGGGAGGAACTATGGCTACACCTTC
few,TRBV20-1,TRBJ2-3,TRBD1,CTGTGGYTDTQYF,TGCACTGGGACAGGTGGTTACACAGATACGCAGTATTTT
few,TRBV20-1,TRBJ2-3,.,CSAPIQTDTQYF,TGCAGTGCCCCAATACAGACAGATACGCAGTATTTT
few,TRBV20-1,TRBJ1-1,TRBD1,CSAGQGRDTEAFF,TGCAGTGCTGGACAGGGACGGGACACTGAAGCTTTCTTT
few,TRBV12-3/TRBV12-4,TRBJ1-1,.,CASSVILSTIGTEAFF,TGTGCCAGCAGTGTCATTCTCTCGACCATCGGCACTGAAGCTTTCTTT
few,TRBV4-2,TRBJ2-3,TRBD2,CASIQRAGAVPDTQYF,TGTGCCAGCATCCAAAGAGCGGGGGCTGTCCCAGATACGCAGTATTTT